A single sample is the source of the 10 T cell receptor beta chains below, sequenced in a study of early T cells in non-severe SARS-CoV-2 infection. TCRdb recomputed calls from the 5' RACE reads with MiXCR, one row per CDR3 protein. This table holds about 83,000 distinct CDR3 sequences, about 12% found once. Sequenced input: whole blood. The receptors stem from an adult who was a healthcare worker with PCR-confirmed SARS-CoV-2 infection or an uninfected control (not recorded which).

The sample holds a few counts of this clonotype. The rearrangement links TRBV7-9 to TRBJ2-1; 11 positions agree with TRBD2. V shed 4 bases and J 7 bases; nucleotides not matched to a gene: 9. CDR3 length: 16 residues. Germline V gene data show CDR1 as SEHNR and CDR2 as FQNEAQ (reference sequence). This CDR3 reads CASSSPRASGRNEQFF. CDR3 nucleotide sequence: TGTGCCAGCAGCTCCCCTAGGGCTAGCGGGAGGAATGAGCAGTTCTTC.

This clonotype appeared a few times. This CDR3 is CASSPLGTAGNTIYF. In DNA form, the CDR3 reads TGCGCCAGCAGCCCCCTAGGGACGGCTGGAAACACCATATATTTT. The chain uses TRBV4-3 and TRBJ1-3; the D gene is possibly TRBD1 (5 bases). There are 15 residues in the CDR3. V was clipped by 4 bases and J by 2 bases, with 12 bases between them. Germline loops: CDR1 LGHNA, CDR2 YSLEER.

V is TRBV6-5 and J is TRBJ2-3; 11 bases agree with TRBD2. This CDR3 has 12 residues. The germline V gene has CDR1 MNHEY and CDR2 SVGAGI. V lost 9 bases, J lost 5 bases, and 1 base stayed unmatched. The CDR3 bases are TGTGCCAGTAGCGGGAGGGGAGATACGCAGTATTTT. This encodes CASSGRGDTQYF.

This clonotype was observed a few times. A much larger clone differs from this one at a single base, so this may be a read error. The chain carries TRBV7-2 and TRBJ2-7, with 10 bases lining up with TRBD1. V gave up 2 bases and J gave up 4 bases; unmatched junction bases: 2. This CDR3 has 14 residues. Germline V lookup: CDR1 SGHTA, CDR2 FQGNSA. The CDR3 loop reads CASSLTGQGYEQYF. The CDR3 nucleotides read TGTGCCAGCAGCTTAACGGGACAGGGGTACGAGCAGTACTTC.

The V and J genes are TRBV7-3 and TRBJ2-1; unclear D gene. CDR1 is SGHTA and CDR2 is FQGTGA in the germline V gene. The germline V and J ends were trimmed by 2 bases and 10 bases, with 0 bases remaining between them. The CDR3 spans 9 residues. CDR3 residues: CASSLEQFF. The CDR3 DNA sequence: TGTGCCAGCAGCTTAGAGCAGTTCTTC.

This clonotype was counted only a few times. This chain links TRBV5-5 with TRBJ1-4, with no clear D. The CDR3 has 14 residues. V lost 0 bases to trimming and J lost 7 bases, with 10 bases between them. The germline CDR1 and CDR2 sequences are SGHKS and YYEKEE (reference sequence). The CDR3 DNA reads as TGTGCCAGCAGCTTGGCGGGGATCGGTGAAAAACTGTTTTTT. Its translation is CASSLAGIGEKLFF.

This clonotype was detected ten times or more. This sequence joins TRBV7-3 and TRBJ2-1; no firm D call. Germline V gene sequence: CDR1 SGHTA, CDR2 FQGTGA. V lost 2 bases to trimming and J lost 9 bases, with 17 bases between them. This CDR3 is built from 15 residues. The CDR3 DNA sequence: TGTGCCAGCAGCTTATTTATGGCGTCGGGTTCTGAGCAGTTCTTC. Its protein product is CASSLFMASGSEQFF. Full variable domain (rest looked up from reference TRBV7-3 and TRBJ2-1): GAGVSQTPSNKVTEKGKYVELRCDPISGHTALYWYRQSLGQGPEFLIYFQGTGAADDSGLPNDRFFAVRPEGSVSTLKIQRTERGDSAVYLCASSLFMASGSEQFFGPGTRLTVL.

This clonotype was seen a few times. V and J are TRBV7-8 and TRBJ2-2, with D unresolved. V lost 1 base, J lost 3 bases, and 15 bases lay in between. Germline lookup yields CDR1 SGHVS and CDR2 FQNEAQ. CDR3 length: 17 amino acids. The DNA of the CDR3 is TGTGCCAGCAGCTTAGAACGGGTTCTTTCGTACACCGGGGAGCTGTTTTTT. This translates into CASSLERVLSYTGELFF.

The chain has TRBV9 and TRBJ2-2, with 12 bases fitting TRBD2. The germline V gene has CDR1 SGDLS and CDR2 YYNGEE. This CDR3 spans 18 amino acids. Trimming cost V 0 bases and J 4 bases; bases outside gene matches: 7. The CDR3 loop reads CASSVGTASGRATGELFF. The CDR3, as DNA: TGTGCCAGCAGCGTAGGGACGGCTAGCGGGAGGGCCACCGGGGAGCTGTTTTTT.

This clonotype was detected only a few times. V usage is TRBV5-1 and J usage is TRBJ2-1; a possible D gene is TRBD1 (6 bases). The V gene lost 0 bases and the J gene lost 3 bases, with 10 bases spanning the gap. This CDR3 comprises 15 residues. Germline values: CDR1 SGHRS, CDR2 YFSETQ. CDR3 nucleotides: TGCGCCAGCAGCTTGGATGGGACATACTACAATGAGCAGTTCTTC. It specifies CASSLDGTYYNEQFF. Based on the CDR3 plus reference TRBV5-1 and TRBJ2-1, the full variable domain is KAGVTQTPRYLIKTRGQQVTLSCSPISGHRSVSWYQQTPGQGLQFLFEYFSETQRNKGNFPGRFSGRQFSNSRSEMNVSTLELGDSALYLCASSLDGTYYNEQFFGPGTRLTVL.